This TCR beta chain was found in a study of blood T cell repertoires in COVID-19. Study context: COVID-19 samples, acute and convalescent, were from the United States, Italy and Spain. Sources were T cells, B-cell-depleted T cells, or PBMCs; the material itself was cDNA or gDNA.

Germline CDR1 is LGHDT and CDR2 is YNNKEL (reference sequence). V lost 3 bases and J lost 5, with 8 bases in between. The CDR3 loop spans 13 amino acids. Under the authors' procedure: Amplification of reference gene primers was used by the study to estimate nucleated cell counts. The protocol was immunoSEQ multiplex PCR, while the TCRdb copy is restricted to in-frame clones and leaves out a portion. V and J calls and clone size come straight from that table; D and trimming were deduced from the DNA. The sample includes around 97,000 clones, roughly 79% of them seen just once. This TCR derives from a man between 65 and 85 years old with acute or convalescent COVID-19. Sequencing was performed on peripheral blood. The rearrangement joins TRBV3-1 (or the pseudogene TRBV3-2) to TRBJ2-1, with unresolved D. The CDR3 nucleotides are TGTGCCAGCAGCCAGGCTAGAAACAATGAGCAGTTCTTC. Its translation is CASSQARNNEQFF.